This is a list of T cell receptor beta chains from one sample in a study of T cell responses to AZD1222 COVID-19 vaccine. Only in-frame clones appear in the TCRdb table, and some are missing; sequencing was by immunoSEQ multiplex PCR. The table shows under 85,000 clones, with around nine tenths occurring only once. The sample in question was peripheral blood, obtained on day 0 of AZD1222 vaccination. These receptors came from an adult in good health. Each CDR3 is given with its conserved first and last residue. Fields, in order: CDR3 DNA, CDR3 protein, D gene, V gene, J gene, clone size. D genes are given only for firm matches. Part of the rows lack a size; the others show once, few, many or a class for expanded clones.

TGTGCTAGTGGACTAGCGGGGGGGAGTGAGACCCAGTACTTC	CASGLAGGSETQYF	TRBD2	TRBV12-5	TRBJ2-5	-
TGTGCCAGCAGCCCATACAGGAACACTGAAGCTTTCTTT	CASSPYRNTEAFF	-	TRBV3-1/TRBV3-2	TRBJ1-1	-
TGTGCCAGAAGCCTCGGGACAGAGCCCCCCAGGGAGTGTGGCTACACCTTC	CARSLGTEPPRECGYTF	TRBD1	TRBV5-3	TRBJ1-2	-
TGCGCCAGCAGCTTGGAGGGGGGAGTAAAGACCCAGTACTTC	CASSLEGGVKTQYF	-	TRBV5-1	TRBJ2-5	-
TGCGCCCGCAGTTGGCAGGCGGGGGGTGGGGATACGCAGTATTTT	CARSWQAGGGDTQYF	TRBD2	TRBV5-1	TRBJ2-3	-
TGTGCCAGCAGCGCCTGGACGAACACTGAAGCTTTCTTT	CASSAWTNTEAFF	-	TRBV9	TRBJ1-1	-
TGCGCCAGCAGCTCTCAAGGGGTTCGGACTGAAGCTTTCTTT	CASSSQGVRTEAFF	-	TRBV5-1	TRBJ1-1	once
TGTGCCTGGTGGATTGGGGGAGGGTCGAATGAGCAGTTCTTC	CAWWIGGGSNEQFF	TRBD2	TRBV30	TRBJ2-1	once
TGTGCCAGCAGTTTCCGCTCAGGGAACGTGCAGAACCCTTCACCCCTCCACTTT	CASSFRSGNVQNPSPLHF	-	TRBV27	TRBJ1-6	-
TGTGCCTGGAGGTTGGGACTAGCGGGGTACAATGAGCAGTTCTTC	CAWRLGLAGYNEQFF	TRBD2	TRBV30	TRBJ2-1	-
TGTGCCCCCGGAGGTCGGGAGACCCAGTACTTC	CAPGGRETQYF	-	TRBV12-3/TRBV12-4	TRBJ2-5	few
TGTGCCAGCAGTGAAAAGCTGACCTCCTACAATGAGCAGTTCTTC	CASSEKLTSYNEQFF	-	TRBV2	TRBJ2-1	few
TGTGCCAGCAGCTTGGGGTCCGGGGTTGGCGAGCAGTACTTC	CASSLGSGVGEQYF	-	TRBV5-4	TRBJ2-7	once
TGTGCCAGCACCTCATGGGAGGGCACTAATGAAAAACTGTTTTTT	CASTSWEGTNEKLFF	-	TRBV21-1	TRBJ1-4	-
TGTGCCAGCAGGGGGACAGGGAGCAATCAGCCCCAGCATTTT	CASRGTGSNQPQHF	TRBD1	TRBV28	TRBJ1-5	-
TGTGCCAGTAGTATCCTCGGGAGCACTGAAGCTTTCTTT	CASSILGSTEAFF	-	TRBV19	TRBJ1-1	-
TGTGCCAGCAGGGCCGGGACAGGGAATCAGCCCCAGCATTTT	CASRAGTGNQPQHF	TRBD1	TRBV2	TRBJ1-5	-
TGTGCCAGCATCAGGGACAGGAGGACCGGGGAGCTGTTTTTT	CASIRDRRTGELFF	TRBD1	TRBV11-1	TRBJ2-2	-
TGTGCCAGCAGCCGGGACAGGGCCCTATTCCCCTATAATTCACCCCTCCACTTT	CASSRDRALFPYNSPLHF	TRBD1	TRBV5-6	TRBJ1-6	-
TGCGCCAGCAGCCAAGAGCCCACTCTAGCCAAAAACATTCAGTACTTC	CASSQEPTLAKNIQYF	-	TRBV4-1	TRBJ2-4	-
TGTGCCAGCAGAAGCGTATTTAGCACAGATACGCAGTATTTT	CASRSVFSTDTQYF	-	TRBV5-5	TRBJ2-3	-
TGTGCCAGTAGCAGCATGGGACTCACCGGGGAGCTGTTTTTT	CASSSMGLTGELFF	-	TRBV19	TRBJ2-2	once